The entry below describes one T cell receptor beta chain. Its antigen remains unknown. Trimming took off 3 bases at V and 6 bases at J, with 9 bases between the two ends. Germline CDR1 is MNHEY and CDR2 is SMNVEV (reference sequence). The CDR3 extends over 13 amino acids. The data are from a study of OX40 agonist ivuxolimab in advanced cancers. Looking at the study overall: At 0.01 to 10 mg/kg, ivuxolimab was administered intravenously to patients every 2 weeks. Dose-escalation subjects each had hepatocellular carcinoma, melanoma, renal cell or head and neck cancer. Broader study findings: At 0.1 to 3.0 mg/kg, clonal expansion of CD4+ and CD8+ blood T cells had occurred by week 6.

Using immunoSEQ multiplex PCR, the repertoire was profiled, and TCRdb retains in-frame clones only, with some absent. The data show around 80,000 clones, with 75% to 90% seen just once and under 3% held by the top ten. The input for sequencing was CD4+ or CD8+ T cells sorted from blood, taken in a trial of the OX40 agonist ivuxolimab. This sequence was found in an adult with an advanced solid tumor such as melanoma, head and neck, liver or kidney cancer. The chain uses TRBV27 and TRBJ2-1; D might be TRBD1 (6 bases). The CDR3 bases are TGTGCCAGCAGTTTGGGGGCCTTCAATGAGCAGTTCTTC. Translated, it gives CASSLGAFNEQFF.